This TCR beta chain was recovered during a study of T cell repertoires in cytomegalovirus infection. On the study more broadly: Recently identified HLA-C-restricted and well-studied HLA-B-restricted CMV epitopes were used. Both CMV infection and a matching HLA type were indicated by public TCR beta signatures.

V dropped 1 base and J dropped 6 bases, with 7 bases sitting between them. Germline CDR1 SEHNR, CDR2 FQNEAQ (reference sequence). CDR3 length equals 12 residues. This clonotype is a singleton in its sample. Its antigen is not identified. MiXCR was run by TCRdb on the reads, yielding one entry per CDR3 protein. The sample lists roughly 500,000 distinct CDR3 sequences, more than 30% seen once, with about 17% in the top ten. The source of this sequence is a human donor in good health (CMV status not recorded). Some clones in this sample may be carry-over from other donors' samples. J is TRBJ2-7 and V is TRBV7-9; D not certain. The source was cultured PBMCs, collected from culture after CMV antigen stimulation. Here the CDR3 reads CASSLGTLEQYV. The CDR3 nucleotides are TGTGCCAGCAGCTTAGGGACCCTCGAGCAGTACGTC.